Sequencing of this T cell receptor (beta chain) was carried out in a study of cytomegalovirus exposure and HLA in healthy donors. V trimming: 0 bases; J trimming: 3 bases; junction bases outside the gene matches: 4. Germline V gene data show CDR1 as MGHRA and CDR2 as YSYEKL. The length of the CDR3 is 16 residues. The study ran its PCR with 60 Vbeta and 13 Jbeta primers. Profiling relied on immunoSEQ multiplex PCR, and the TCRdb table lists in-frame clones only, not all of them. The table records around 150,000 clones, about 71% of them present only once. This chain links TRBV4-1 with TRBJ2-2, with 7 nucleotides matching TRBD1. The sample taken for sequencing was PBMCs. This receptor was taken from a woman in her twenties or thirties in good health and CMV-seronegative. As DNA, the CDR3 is TGCGCCAGCAGCCAAGATGGGACAGCGCACACCGGGGAGCTGTTTTTT. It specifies CASSQDGTAHTGELFF.